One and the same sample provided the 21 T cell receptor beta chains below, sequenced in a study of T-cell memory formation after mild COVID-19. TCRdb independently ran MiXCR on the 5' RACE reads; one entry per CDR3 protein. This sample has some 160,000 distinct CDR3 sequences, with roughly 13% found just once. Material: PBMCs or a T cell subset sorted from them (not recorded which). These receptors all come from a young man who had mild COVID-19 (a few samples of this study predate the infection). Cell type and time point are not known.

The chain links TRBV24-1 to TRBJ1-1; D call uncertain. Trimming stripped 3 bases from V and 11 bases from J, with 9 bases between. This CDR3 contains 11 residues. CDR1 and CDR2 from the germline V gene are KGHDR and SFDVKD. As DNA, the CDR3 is TGTGCCACCAGTGATGGAGTTATGGCTTTCTTT. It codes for CATSDGVMAFF.

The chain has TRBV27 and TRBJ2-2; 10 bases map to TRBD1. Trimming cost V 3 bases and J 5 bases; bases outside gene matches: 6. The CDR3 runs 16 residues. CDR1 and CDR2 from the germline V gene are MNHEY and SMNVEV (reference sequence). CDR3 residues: CASSFRPGQGTGELFF. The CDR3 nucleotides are TGTGCCAGCAGTTTCCGGCCGGGACAGGGGACCGGGGAGCTGTTTTTT.

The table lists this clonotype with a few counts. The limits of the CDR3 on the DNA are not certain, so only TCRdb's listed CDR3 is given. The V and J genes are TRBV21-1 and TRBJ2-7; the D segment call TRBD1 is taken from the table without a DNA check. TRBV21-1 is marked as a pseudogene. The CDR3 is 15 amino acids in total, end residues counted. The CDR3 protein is CASSSVGQGSYEQYV.

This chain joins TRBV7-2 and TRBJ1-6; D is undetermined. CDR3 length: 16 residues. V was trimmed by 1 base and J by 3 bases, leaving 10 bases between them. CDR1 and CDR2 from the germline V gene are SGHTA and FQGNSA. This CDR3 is CASSLGSVLYNSPLHF. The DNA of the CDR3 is TGTGCCAGCAGCTTAGGGTCGGTCCTCTATAATTCACCCCTCCACTTT.

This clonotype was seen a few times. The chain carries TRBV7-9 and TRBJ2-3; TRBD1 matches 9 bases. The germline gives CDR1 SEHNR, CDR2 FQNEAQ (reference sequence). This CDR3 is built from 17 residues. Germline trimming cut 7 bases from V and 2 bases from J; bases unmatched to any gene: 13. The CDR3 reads CASNHVPGTGYTDTQYF. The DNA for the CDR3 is TGTGCCAGCAACCATGTCCCCGGGACAGGGTACACAGATACGCAGTATTTT. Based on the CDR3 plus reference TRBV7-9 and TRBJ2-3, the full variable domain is DTGVSQNPRHKITKRGQNVTFRCDPISEHNRLYWYRQTLGQGPEFLTYFQNEAQLEKSRLLSDRFSAERPKGSFSTLEIQRTEQGDSAMYLCASNHVPGTGYTDTQYFGPGTRLTVL.

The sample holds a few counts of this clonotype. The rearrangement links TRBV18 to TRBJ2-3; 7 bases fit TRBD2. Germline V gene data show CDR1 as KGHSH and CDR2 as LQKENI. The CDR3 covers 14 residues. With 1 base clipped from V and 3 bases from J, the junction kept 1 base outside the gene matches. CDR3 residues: CASSPLAGTDTQYF. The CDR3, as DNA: TGTGCCAGCTCACCACTAGCGGGTACAGATACGCAGTATTTT.

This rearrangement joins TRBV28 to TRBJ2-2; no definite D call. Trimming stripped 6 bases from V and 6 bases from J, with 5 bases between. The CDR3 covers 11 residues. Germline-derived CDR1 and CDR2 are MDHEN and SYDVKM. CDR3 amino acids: CASRRPGELFF. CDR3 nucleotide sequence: TGTGCCAGCAGACGGCCCGGGGAGCTGTTTTTT. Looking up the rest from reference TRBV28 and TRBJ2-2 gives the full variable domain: DVKVTQSSRYLVKRTGEKVFLECVQDMDHENMFWYRQDPGLGLRLIYFSYDVKMKEKGDIPEGYSVSREKKERFSLILESASTNQTSMYLCASRRPGELFFGEGSRLTVL.

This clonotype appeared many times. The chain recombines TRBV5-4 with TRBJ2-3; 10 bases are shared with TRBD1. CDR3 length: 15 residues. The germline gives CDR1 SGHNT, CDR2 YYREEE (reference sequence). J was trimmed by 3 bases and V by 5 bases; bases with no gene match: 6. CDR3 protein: CASSRPGQGTDTQYF. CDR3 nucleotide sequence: TGTGCCAGCAGTAGACCGGGACAGGGGACAGATACGCAGTATTTT.

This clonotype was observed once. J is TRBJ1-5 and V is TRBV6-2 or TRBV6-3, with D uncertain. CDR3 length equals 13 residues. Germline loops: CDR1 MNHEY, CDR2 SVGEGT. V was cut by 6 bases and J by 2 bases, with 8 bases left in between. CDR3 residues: CASRLRGNQPQHF. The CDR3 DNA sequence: TGTGCCAGCAGGCTGAGGGGCAATCAGCCCCAGCATTTT.

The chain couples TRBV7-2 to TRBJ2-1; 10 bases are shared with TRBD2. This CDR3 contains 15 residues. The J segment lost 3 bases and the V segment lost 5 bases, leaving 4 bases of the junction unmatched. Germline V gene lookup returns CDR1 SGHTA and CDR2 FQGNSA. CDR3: CASSSSGGFYNEQFF. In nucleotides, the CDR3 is TGTGCCAGCAGCAGTAGCGGGGGGTTCTACAATGAGCAGTTCTTC.

The CDR3 here is CASSPIDYGYTF. As DNA, the CDR3 is TGTGCCAGCAGCCCCATAGACTATGGCTACACCTTC. The chain has TRBV7-9 and TRBJ1-2, with unresolved D. V was pared by 5 bases and J by 3 bases, with 7 bases between. CDR3 length equals 12 residues. The germline CDR1 and CDR2 sequences are SEHNR and FQNEAQ (reference sequence).

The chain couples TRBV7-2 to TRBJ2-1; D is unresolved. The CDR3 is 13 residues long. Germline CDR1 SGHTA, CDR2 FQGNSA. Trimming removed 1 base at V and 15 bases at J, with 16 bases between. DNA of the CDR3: TGTGCCAGCAGCTTAGAGGAACGTCGACCCGTGTTCTTC. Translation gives CASSLEERRPVFF.

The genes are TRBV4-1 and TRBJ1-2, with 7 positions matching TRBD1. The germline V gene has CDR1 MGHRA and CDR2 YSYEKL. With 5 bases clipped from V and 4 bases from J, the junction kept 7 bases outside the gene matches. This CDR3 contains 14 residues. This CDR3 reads CASSKTGTGYGYTF. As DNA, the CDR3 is TGCGCCAGCAGCAAGACAGGGACGGGCTATGGCTACACCTTC.

The CDR3, as DNA: TGCGCCAGCAGCACTGCTCAGGGGGCGGGTGAGCAGTTCTTC. Its protein is CASSTAQGAGEQFF. The chain employs TRBV5-1 and TRBJ2-1, with 8 nucleotides matching TRBD1. This CDR3 has 14 amino acids. V lost 4 bases to trimming and J lost 9 bases; unmatched junction nucleotides: 9. Germline assignment: CDR1 SGHRS and CDR2 YFSETQ.

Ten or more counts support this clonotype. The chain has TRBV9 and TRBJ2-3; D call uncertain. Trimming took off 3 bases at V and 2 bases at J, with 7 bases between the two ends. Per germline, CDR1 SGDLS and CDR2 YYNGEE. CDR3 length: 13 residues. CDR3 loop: CASSALNTDTQYF. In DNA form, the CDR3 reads TGTGCCAGCAGCGCTCTCAACACAGATACGCAGTATTTT.

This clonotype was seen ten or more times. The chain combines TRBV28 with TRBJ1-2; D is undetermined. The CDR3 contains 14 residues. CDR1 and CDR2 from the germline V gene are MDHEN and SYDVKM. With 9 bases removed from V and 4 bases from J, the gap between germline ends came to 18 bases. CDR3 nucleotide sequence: TGTGCCAGTGAGCCCCAGGCCATTCCCTATGGCTACACCTTC. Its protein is CASEPQAIPYGYTF.

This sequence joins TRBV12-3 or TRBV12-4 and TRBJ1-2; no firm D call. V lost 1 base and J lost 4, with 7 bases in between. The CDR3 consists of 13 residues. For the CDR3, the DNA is TGTGCCAGCAGTTTAGGGCAGGTCTATGGCTACACCTTC. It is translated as CASSLGQVYGYTF.

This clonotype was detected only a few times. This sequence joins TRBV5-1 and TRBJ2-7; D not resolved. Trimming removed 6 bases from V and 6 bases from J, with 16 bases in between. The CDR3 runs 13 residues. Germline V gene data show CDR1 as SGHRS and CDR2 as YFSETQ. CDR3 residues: CASTLLPVVEQYV. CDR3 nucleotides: TGCGCCAGCACCCTACTGCCGGTGGTCGAGCAGTACGTC.

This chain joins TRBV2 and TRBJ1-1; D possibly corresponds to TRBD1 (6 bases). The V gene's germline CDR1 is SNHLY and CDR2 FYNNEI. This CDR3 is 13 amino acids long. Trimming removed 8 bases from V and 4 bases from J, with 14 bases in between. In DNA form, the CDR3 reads TGTGCCAGCCCCAAGGGGGTGGGCACTGAAGCTTTCTTT. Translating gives CASPKGVGTEAFF.

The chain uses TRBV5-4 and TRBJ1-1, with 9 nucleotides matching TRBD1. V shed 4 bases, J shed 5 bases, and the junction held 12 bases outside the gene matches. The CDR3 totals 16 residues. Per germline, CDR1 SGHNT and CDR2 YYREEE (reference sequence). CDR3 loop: CASSLPGQGRGTEAFF. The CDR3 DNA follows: TGTGCCAGCAGCCTACCGGGACAGGGCCGGGGGACTGAAGCTTTCTTT.

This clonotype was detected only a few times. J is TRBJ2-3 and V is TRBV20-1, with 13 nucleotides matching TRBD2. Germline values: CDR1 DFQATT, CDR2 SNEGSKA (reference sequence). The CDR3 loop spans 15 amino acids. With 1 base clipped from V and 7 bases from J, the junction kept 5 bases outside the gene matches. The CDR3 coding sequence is TGCAGTGCTAGAGGGACTAGCGGGGGCCCTAATACGCAGTATTTT. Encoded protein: CSARGTSGGPNTQYF.